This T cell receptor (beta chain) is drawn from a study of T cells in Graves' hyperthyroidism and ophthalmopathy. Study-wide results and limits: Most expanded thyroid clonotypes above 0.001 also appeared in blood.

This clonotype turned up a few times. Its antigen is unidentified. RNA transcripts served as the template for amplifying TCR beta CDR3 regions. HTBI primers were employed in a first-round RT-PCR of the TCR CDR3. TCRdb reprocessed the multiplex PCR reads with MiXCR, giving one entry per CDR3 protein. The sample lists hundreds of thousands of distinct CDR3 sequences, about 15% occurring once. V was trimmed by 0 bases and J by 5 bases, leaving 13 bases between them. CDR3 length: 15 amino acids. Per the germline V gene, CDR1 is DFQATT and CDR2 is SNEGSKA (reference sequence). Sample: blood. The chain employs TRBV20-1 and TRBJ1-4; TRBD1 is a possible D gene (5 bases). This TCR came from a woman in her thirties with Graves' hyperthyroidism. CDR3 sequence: CSARDLLGPNEKLFF. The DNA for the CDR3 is TGCAGTGCTAGAGATCTGTTGGGGCCAAATGAAAAACTGTTTTTT.